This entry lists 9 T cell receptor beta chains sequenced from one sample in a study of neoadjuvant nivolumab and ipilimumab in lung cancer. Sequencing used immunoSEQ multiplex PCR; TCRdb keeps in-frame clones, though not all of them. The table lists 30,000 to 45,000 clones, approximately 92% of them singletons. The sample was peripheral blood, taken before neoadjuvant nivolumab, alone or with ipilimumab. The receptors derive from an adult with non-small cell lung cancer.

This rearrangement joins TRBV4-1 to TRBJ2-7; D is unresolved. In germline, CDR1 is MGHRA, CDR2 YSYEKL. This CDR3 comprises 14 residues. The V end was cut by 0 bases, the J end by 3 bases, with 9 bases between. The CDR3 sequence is CASSQERLGYEQYF. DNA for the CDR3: TGCGCCAGCAGCCAAGAAAGATTGGGCTACGAGCAGTACTTC.

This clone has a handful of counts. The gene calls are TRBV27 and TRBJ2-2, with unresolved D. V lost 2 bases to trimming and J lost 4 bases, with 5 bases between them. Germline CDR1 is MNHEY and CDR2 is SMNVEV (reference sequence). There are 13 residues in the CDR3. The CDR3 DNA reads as TGTGCCAGCAGTTTAGGTCTCACCGGGGAGCTGTTTTTT. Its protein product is CASSLGLTGELFF.

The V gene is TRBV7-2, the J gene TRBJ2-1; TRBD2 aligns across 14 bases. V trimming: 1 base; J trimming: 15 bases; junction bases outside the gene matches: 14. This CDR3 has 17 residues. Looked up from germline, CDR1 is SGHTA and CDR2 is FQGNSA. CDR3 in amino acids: CASSLGRVGTSGREVFF. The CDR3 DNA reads TGTGCCAGCAGCTTAGGGAGGGTTGGGACTAGCGGGAGAGAAGTGTTCTTC.

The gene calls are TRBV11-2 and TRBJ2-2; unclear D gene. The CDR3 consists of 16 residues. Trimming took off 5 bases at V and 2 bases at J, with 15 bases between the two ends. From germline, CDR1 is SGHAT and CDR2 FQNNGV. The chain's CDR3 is CASSPFFELNTGELFF. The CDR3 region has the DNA TGTGCCAGCAGCCCCTTCTTTGAGCTCAACACCGGGGAGCTGTTTTTT.

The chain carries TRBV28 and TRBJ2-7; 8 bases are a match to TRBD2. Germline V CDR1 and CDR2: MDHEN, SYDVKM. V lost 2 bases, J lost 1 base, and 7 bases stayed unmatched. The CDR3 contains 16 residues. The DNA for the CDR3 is TGTGCCAGCAGTTTAACAACTAGCGGAAGATCCTACGAGCAGTACTTC. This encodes CASSLTTSGRSYEQYF.

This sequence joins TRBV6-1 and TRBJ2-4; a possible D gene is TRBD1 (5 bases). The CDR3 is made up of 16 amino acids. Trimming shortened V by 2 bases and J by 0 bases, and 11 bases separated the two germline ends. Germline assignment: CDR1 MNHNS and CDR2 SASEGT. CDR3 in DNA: TGTGCCAGCAGTGAAACAGGTCGCTTAGCCAAAAACATTCAGTACTTC. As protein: CASSETGRLAKNIQYF.

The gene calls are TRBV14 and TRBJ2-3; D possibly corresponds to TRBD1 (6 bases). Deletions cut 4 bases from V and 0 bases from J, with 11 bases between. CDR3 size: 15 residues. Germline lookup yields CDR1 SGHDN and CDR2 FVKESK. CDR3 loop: CASSRSGTSTDTQYF. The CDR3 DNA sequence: TGTGCCAGCAGCCGGTCCGGGACAAGCACAGATACGCAGTATTTT.

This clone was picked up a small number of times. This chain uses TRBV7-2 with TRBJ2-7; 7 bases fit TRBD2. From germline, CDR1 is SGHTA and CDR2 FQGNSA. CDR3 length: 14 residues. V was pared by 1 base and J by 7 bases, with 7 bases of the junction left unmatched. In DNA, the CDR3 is TGTGCCAGCAGCTTAGGTGGGCGGGAGAGAGAGCAGTACTTC. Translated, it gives CASSLGGREREQYF. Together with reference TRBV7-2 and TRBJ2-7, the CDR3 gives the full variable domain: GAGVSQSPSNKVTEKGKDVELRCDPISGHTALYWYRQSLGQGLEFLIYFQGNSAPDKSGLPSDRFSAERTGGSVSTLTIQRTQQEDSAVYLCASSLGGREREQYFGPGTRLTVT.

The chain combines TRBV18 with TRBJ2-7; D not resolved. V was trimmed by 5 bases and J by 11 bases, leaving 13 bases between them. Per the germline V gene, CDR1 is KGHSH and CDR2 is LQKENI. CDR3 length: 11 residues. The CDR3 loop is CASSEYEVEYF. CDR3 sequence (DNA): TGTGCCAGCTCAGAGTACGAGGTGGAGTACTTC.